This entry describes one T cell receptor (beta chain). Its antigen remains unidentified. There are no base qualities to consult, and no much larger clone falls within one base. This entry is derived from a study of response to subunit inactivated influenza vaccine (dated by TCRdb to between 2017 and 2018). Study-wide context: Deep quantitative T cell receptor repertoire profiling was used in the study to track responses to a trivalent subunit inactivated influenza vaccine.

The method behind the library was RT-PCR. Sequencing took place on an Illumina HiSeq 2500. The public reads were reanalyzed by TCRdb: fastp trimming at Q25, MiXCR alignment, in-frame beta chains only. All rows with the same CDR3 protein become a single entry with the most common DNA and genes. The sample includes 800,000 to 1,000,000 distinct CDR3 sequences, with 21% observed a single time. The ten largest clones add up to roughly 10% of the sample. Findings and caveats that apply to the study as a whole: The authors suggested that each seasonal influenza vaccination may recruit only a limited number of new T cells.

From the cysteine through the phenylalanine, the CDR3 covers 14 amino acids. The sequence is cut down to CDR3 DNA, 42 bases in frame from base 1. In the germline V gene, CDR1 corresponds to SGHTA and CDR2 to FQGNSA. V has 6 bases trimmed and J has 4 bases trimmed; junction bases matching no gene number 5. This sequence uses TRBV7-2 and TRBJ2-2; a stretch of 7 junction bases matches TRBD1. This sample comprised PBMCs from blood, obtained roughly 5 days after vaccination. This receptor was taken from a man aged 50 to 59 who received an inactivated influenza vaccine. Donor details come from another sample of the same person, matched by shared clones. At the DNA level, the sequence is TGTGCCAGCAGGCGTTCAGGGGGCACCGGGGAGCTGTTTTTT. Its protein product is CASRRSGGTGELFF.